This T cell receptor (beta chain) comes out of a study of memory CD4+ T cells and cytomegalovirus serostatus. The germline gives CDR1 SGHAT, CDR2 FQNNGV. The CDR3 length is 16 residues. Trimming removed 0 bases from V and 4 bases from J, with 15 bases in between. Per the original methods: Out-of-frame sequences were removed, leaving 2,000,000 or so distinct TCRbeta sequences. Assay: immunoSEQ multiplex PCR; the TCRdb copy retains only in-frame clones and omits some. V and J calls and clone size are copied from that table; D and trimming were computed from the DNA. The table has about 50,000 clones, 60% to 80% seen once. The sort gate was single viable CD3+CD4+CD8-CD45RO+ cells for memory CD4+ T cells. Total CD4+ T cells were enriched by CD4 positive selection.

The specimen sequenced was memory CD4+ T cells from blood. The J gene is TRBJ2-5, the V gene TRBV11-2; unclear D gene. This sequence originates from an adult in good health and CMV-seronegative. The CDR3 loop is CASSLDSLGGRETQYF. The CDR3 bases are TGTGCCAGCAGCTTAGATTCCCTCGGCGGCCGAGAGACCCAGTACTTC.